The source of this T cell receptor (beta chain) is a study of cytomegalovirus exposure and HLA in healthy donors. Findings and limits, study-wide: Researchers catalogued about 150 TCR beta chains as cytomegalovirus-associated. High specificity and sensitivity for cytomegalovirus status were reported for the classifier. What a later analysis showed was that several of the most significant clusters appeared linked to common viral pathogens.

The PCR employed 60 Vbeta primers together with 13 Jbeta primers. The protocol was immunoSEQ multiplex PCR, while the TCRdb copy is restricted to in-frame clones and leaves out a portion. In the table there are about 62,000 clones, approximately 78% of which are singletons. Likely unrecorded immune exposures existed in these nominally healthy donors. This CDR3 comprises 17 residues. Trimming shortened V by 2 bases and J by 0 bases, and 12 bases separated the two germline ends. The germline V gene encodes CDR1 SGHKS and CDR2 YYEKEE (reference sequence). In regard to this clone: Its cognate antigen is unknown.

This sequence was found in a man aged 35 to 55 in good health and CMV-seronegative. The chain carries TRBV5-5 and TRBJ1-6; D possibly corresponds to TRBD1 (6 bases). Sequences were obtained from PBMCs. CDR3 sequence: CASSFGQSSSYNSPLHF. In nucleotides, the CDR3 is TGTGCCAGCAGCTTTGGACAGTCTAGCTCCTATAATTCACCCCTCCACTTT.